Detailed here is one TCR beta chain. Which cohort a participant joined came from the clinical history participants gave. Before being deemed recovered, Cohort 3 donors had two negative PCRs, clearance, or symptom resolution. The sample originates from a study of blood T cell repertoires in COVID-19. In the study overall: Some COVID-19 samples were acute and others convalescent; all came from the United States, Italy and Spain.

Libraries were prepared by immunoSEQ multiplex PCR; TCRdb keeps only in-frame clonotypes and omits some of them. The sample lists under 150,000 clones; 75% to 90% were seen once. Germline assignment: CDR1 LNHDA and CDR2 SQIVND (reference sequence). Trimming cost V 4 bases and J 0 bases; bases outside gene matches: 7. The CDR3 runs to 16 residues. The sample consisted of PBMCs or T cells enriched from blood (not recorded which). The clonotype originates from a woman aged 50 to 60 who had recovered from COVID-19. The chain carries TRBV19 and TRBJ2-7, with TRBD1 matching over 9 bases. This CDR3 is CASSTSGTGPSYEQYF. The CDR3, as DNA: TGTGCCAGTAGTACATCCGGGACAGGGCCCTCCTACGAGCAGTACTTC. Drawing the rest from reference TRBV19 and TRBJ2-7, the complete variable domain is DGGITQSPKYLFRKEGQNVTLSCEQNLNHDAMYWYRQDPGQGLRLIYYSQIVNDFQKGDIAEGYSVSREKKESFPLTVTSAQKNPTAFYLCASSTSGTGPSYEQYFGPGTRLTVT.